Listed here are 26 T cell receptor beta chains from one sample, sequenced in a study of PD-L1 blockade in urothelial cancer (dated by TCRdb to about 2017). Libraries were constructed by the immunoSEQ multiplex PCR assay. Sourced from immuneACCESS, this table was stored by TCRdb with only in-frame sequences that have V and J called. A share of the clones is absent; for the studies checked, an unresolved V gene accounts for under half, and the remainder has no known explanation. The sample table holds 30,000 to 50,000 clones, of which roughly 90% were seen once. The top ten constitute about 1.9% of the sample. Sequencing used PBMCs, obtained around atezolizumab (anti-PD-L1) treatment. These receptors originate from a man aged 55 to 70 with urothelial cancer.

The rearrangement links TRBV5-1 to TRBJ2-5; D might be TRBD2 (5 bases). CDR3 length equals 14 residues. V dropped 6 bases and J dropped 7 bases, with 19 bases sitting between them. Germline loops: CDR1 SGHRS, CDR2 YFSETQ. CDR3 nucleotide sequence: TGCGCCAGCATGAGGTCCGAGGGCGGGTCGACCCAGTACTTC. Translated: CASMRSEGGSTQYF. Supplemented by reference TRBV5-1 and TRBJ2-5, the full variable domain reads KAGVTQTPRYLIKTRGQQVTLSCSPISGHRSVSWYQQTPGQGLQFLFEYFSETQRNKGNFPGRFSGRQFSNSRSEMNVSTLELGDSALYLCASMRSEGGSTQYFGPGTRLLVL.

In DNA form, the CDR3 reads TGTGCCAGCAAGGACAGACCCTTCACCGGGGAGCTGTTTTTT. Translating gives CASKDRPFTGELFF. The V call is TRBV7-2, the J call TRBJ2-2; weak D call: TRBD1 (6 bases). The CDR3 is made up of 14 amino acids. In germline, CDR1 is SGHTA, CDR2 FQGNSA. The V gene lost 7 bases and the J gene lost 4 bases, with 13 bases spanning the gap.

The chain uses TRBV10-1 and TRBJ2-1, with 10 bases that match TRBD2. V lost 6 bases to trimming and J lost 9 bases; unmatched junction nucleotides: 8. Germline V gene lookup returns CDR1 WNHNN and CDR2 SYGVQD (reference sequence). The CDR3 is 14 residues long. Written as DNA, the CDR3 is TGCGCCAGCAGGGATATAGCGGGAGGTGGTGAGCAGTTCTTC. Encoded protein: CASRDIAGGGEQFF.

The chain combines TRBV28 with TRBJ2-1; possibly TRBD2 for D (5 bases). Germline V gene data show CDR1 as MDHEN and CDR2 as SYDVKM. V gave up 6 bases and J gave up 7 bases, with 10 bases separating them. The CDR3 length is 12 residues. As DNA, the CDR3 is TGTGCCAGCAGCGCAACTAGAAATGAGCAGTTCTTC. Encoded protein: CASSATRNEQFF.

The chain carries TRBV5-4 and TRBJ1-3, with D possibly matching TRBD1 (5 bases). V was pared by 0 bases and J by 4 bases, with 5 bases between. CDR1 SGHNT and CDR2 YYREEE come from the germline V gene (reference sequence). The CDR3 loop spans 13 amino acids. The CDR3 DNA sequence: TGTGCCAGCAGCTTGGGACAGGGAAACACCATATATTTT. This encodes CASSLGQGNTIYF.

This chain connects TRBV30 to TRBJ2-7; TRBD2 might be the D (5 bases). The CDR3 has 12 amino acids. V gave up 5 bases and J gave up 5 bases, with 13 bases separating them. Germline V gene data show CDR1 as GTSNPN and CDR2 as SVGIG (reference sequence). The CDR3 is CAWGERVNEQYF. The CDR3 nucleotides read TGTGCCTGGGGGGAGAGGGTCAACGAGCAGTACTTC.

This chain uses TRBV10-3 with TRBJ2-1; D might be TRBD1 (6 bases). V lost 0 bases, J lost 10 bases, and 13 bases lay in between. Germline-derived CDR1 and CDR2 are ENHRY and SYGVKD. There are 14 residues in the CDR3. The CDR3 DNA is TGTGCCATCAGTGAGTCTCCGGGCCAGGGGGAGCAGTTCTTC. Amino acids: CAISESPGQGEQFF.

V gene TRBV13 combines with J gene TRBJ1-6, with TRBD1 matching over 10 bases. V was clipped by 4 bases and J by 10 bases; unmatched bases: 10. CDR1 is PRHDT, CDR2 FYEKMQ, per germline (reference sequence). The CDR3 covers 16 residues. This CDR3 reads CASSSWGRTGGSPLHF. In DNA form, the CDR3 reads TGTGCCAGCAGCTCATGGGGCCGGACAGGGGGGTCACCCCTCCACTTT.

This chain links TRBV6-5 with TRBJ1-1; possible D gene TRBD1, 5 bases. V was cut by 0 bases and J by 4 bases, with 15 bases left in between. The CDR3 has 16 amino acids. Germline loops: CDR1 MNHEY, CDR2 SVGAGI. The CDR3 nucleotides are TGTGCCAGCAGTTACTCGGGGCAATTCGGGAGCACTGAAGCTTTCTTT. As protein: CASSYSGQFGSTEAFF.

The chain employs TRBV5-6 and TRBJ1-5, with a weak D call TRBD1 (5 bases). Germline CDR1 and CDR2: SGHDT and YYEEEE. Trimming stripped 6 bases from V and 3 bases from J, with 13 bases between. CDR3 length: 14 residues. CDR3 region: CASTLGGDNQPQHF. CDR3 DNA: TGTGCCAGCACCCTGGGGGGGGACAATCAGCCCCAGCATTTT.

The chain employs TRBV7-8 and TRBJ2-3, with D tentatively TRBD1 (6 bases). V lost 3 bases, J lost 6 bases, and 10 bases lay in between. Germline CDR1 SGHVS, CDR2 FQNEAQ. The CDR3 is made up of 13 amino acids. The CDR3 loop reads CASSFGQLDTQYF. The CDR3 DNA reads TGTGCCAGCAGCTTCGGACAGCTTGATACGCAGTATTTT.

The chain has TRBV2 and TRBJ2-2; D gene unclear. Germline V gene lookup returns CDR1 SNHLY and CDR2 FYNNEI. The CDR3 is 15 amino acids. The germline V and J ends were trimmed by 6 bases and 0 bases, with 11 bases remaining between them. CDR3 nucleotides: TGTGCCAGCAGCTCAGCGTTCGCGAACACCGGGGAGCTGTTTTTT. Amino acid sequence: CASSSAFANTGELFF.

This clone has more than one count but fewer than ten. Here the CDR3 DNA reads TGTGCCAGCAGTCCACAGGGGGTTATGAGTGGCTACACCTTC. Its translation is CASSPQGVMSGYTF. This chain connects TRBV27 to TRBJ1-2, with TRBD1 matching 8 bases. The germline V gene encodes CDR1 MNHEY and CDR2 SMNVEV (reference sequence). Losses at the gene ends were 5 bases for V and 7 bases for J; bases not matched to a gene: 9. The CDR3 is 14 residues long.

The DNA for the CDR3 is TGTGCCAGCAGTTCCAGGGTAGCGGGAGGCCTAAATGAGCAGTTCTTC. Its translation: CASSSRVAGGLNEQFF. J is TRBJ2-1 and V is TRBV27; TRBD2 matches 10 bases. This CDR3 is built from 16 residues. Germline assignment: CDR1 MNHEY and CDR2 SMNVEV (reference sequence). Trimming cost V 4 bases and J 7 bases; bases outside gene matches: 10.

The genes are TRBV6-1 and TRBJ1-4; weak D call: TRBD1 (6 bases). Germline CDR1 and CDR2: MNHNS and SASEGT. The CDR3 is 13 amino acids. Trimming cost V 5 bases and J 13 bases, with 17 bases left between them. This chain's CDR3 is CASSRDTESGLFF. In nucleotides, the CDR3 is TGTGCCAGCAGTCGGGACACCGAAAGCGGACTGTTTTTT.

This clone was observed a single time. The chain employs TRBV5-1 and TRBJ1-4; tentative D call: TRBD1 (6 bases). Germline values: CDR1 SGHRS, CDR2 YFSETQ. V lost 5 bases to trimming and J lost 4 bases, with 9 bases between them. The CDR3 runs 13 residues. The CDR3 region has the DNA TGCGCCAGCAGAAAGGGGGATAATGAAAAACTGTTTTTT. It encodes CASRKGDNEKLFF.

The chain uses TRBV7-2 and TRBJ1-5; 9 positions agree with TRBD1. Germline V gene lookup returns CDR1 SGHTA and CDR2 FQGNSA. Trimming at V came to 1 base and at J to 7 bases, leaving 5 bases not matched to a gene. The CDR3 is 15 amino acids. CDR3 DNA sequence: TGTGCCAGCAGCTTAGGGGGACAGGGCCGGCAGCCCCAGCATTTT. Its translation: CASSLGGQGRQPQHF.

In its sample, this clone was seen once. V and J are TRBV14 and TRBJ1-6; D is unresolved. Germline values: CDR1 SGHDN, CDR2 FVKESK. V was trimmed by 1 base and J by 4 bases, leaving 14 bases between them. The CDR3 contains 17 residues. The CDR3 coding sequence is TGTGCCAGCAGCCAAGTACCCGCGTATCGTTATAATTCACCCCTCCACTTT. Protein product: CASSQVPAYRYNSPLHF.

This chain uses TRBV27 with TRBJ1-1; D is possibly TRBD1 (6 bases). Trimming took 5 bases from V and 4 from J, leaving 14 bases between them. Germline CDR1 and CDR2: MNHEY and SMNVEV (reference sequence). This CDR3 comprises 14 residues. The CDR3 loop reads CASSGSGATTEAFF. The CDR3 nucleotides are TGTGCCAGCAGTGGTTCAGGGGCAACCACTGAAGCTTTCTTT.

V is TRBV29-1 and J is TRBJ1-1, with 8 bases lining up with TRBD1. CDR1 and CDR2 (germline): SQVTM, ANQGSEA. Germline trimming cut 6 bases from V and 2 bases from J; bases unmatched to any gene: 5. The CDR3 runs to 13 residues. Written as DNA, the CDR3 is TGCAGCGTCAGCACAGGGGGTAACACTGAAGCTTTCTTT. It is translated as CSVSTGGNTEAFF.

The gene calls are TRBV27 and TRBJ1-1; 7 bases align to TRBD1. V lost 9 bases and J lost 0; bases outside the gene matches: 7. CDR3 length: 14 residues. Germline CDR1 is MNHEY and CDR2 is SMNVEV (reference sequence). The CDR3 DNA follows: TGTGCCAGTAGGGACAGATTTATGAACACTGAAGCTTTCTTT. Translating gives CASRDRFMNTEAFF.

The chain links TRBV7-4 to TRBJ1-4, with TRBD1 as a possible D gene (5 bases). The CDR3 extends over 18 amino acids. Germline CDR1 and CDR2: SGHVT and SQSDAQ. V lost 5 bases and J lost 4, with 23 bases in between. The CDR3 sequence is CASSPRDSEKVHNEKLFF. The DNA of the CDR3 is TGTGCCAGCAGCCCCCGGGACTCCGAAAAGGTCCATAATGAAAAACTGTTTTTT.

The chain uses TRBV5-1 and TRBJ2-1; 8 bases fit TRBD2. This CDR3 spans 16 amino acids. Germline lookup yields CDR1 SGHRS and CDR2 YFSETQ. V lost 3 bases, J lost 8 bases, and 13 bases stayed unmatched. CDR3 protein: CASSSTHGGALDEQFF. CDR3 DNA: TGCGCCAGCAGCTCCACTCACGGGGGGGCCTTGGATGAGCAGTTCTTC.

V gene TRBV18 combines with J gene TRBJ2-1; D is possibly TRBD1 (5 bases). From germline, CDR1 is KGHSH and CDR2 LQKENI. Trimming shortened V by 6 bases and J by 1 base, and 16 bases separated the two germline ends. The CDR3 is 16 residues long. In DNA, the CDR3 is TGTGCCAGCTCCAGGGTTCAGGAGATTTCCTACAATGAGCAGTTCTTC. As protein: CASSRVQEISYNEQFF.

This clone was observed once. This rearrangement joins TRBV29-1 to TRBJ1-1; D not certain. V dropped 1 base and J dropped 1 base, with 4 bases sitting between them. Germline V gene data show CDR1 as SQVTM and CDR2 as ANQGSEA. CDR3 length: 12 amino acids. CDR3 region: CSVEARNTEAFF. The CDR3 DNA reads TGCAGCGTTGAAGCCAGGAACACTGAAGCTTTCTTT.

CDR3 sequence reads: CASSTGTGDGNIQYF. CDR3 sequence (DNA): TGCGCCAGCAGCACGGGGACAGGGGACGGGAACATTCAGTACTTC. The chain employs TRBV5-1 and TRBJ2-4, with 10 bases matching TRBD1. The germline gives CDR1 SGHRS, CDR2 YFSETQ. Trimming at V came to 4 bases and at J to 7 bases, leaving 8 bases not matched to a gene. The CDR3 covers 15 residues.